Below are 25 T cell receptor beta chains sequenced from a single sample in a study of spatial heterogeneity in lung cancer. Study-level findings and limits: Expanded intratumoral alpha and beta TCR counts tracked tumor mutation counts.

Time point meaning: sample taken at primary tumor resection. TCRdb redid the calling of the 5' RACE reads with MiXCR, one entry per CDR3 protein. The profile shows around 20,000 distinct CDR3 sequences, 7% of them singletons. These receptors are not linked to any known antigen. The sequenced sample was lung tumor tissue, obtained at surgery. These receptors all come from a female donor with early-stage non-small cell lung cancer.

This clonotype is medium-sized within its sample. The gene calls are TRBV11-2 and TRBJ1-1; D possibly corresponds to TRBD1 (5 bases). CDR3 size: 17 residues. Deletions cut 2 bases from V and 1 base from J, with 17 bases between. Germline assignment: CDR1 SGHAT and CDR2 FQNNGV. CDR3 loop: CASSLQGSSVSNTEAFF. The CDR3 DNA reads as TGTGCCAGCAGCTTACAGGGATCCTCAGTATCGAACACTGAAGCTTTCTTT.

Ten or more counts support this clonotype. V usage is TRBV10-3 and J usage is TRBJ1-5, with 8 bases aligning to TRBD1. Unmatched junction bases numbered 7, after V lost 2 bases and J lost 4 bases. This CDR3 is built from 16 residues. Germline CDR1 reads ENHRY; CDR2 reads SYGVKD. The CDR3 sequence: CAISEETGAGNQPQHF. The CDR3 bases are TGTGCCATCAGTGAGGAGACAGGGGCTGGTAATCAGCCCCAGCATTTT.

J is TRBJ2-3 and V is TRBV30; TRBD1 matches 7 bases. This CDR3 region has 14 residues. Germline V gene lookup returns CDR1 GTSNPN and CDR2 SVGIG (reference sequence). J lost 0 bases, V lost 7 bases, and 7 bases had no gene match. CDR3 sequence (DNA): TGTGCCTCCAGAGGGGGACAGAGCACAGATACGCAGTATTTT. It is translated as CASRGGQSTDTQYF.

This clonotype was seen ten or more times. The CDR3: CASSYSGGTGELFF. The DNA for the CDR3 is TGTGCCAGCAGTTATAGCGGGGGGACCGGGGAGCTGTTTTTT. The rearrangement uses TRBV6-5 and TRBJ2-2; the match to TRBD2 covers 10 bases. The ends lost 3 bases at V and 5 bases at J; junction bases unmatched: 0. Germline values: CDR1 MNHEY, CDR2 SVGAGI. This CDR3 has 14 amino acids.

This clonotype was observed at least ten times. The gene calls are TRBV7-2 and TRBJ1-2; 10 positions agree with TRBD1. CDR1 SGHTA and CDR2 FQGNSA come from the germline V gene. The CDR3 loop spans 14 amino acids. V was clipped by 4 bases and J by 6 bases; unmatched bases: 5. The CDR3 nucleotides read TGTGCCAGCAGCTACGGGACAGGGGAAGATGGCTACACCTTC. The encoded protein is CASSYGTGEDGYTF.

This clonotype has ten or more counts. The chain employs TRBV4-1 and TRBJ1-1, with D unclear. V dropped 0 bases and J dropped 2 bases, with 10 bases sitting between them. This CDR3 has 15 residues. Germline values: CDR1 MGHRA, CDR2 YSYEKL. CDR3 sequence: CASSQDNPGNTEAFF. CDR3 in DNA: TGCGCCAGCAGCCAAGATAATCCGGGTAACACTGAAGCTTTCTTT.

This clonotype has ten or more counts. This chain uses TRBV4-2 with TRBJ1-6; tentatively, D is TRBD1 (6 bases). V was shortened by 0 bases and J by 7 bases, with 10 bases between the two germline ends. The CDR3 is 15 residues long. Germline CDR1 reads LGHNA; CDR2 reads YNFKEQ. The CDR3 DNA is TGTGCCAGCAGCCAAGAGGGGGGCTTAAATTCACCCCTCCACTTT. It specifies CASSQEGGLNSPLHF.

By proportion, this clonotype is medium-sized. The gene calls are TRBV6-6 and TRBJ2-3; no firm D call. The CDR3 runs 18 residues. V lost 0 bases and J lost 0, with 16 bases in between. Germline V gene data show CDR1 as MNHNY and CDR2 as SVGAGI (reference sequence). CDR3 DNA: TGTGCCAGCAGTTACTCATCGACGGCCGGATGGAGCACAGATACGCAGTATTTT. It translates to CASSYSSTAGWSTDTQYF.

The V and J genes are TRBV11-2 and TRBJ2-1; 8 bases map to TRBD2. CDR3 length: 14 residues. The V gene's germline CDR1 is SGHAT and CDR2 FQNNGV. The V segment lost 5 bases and the J segment 1 base; nucleotides outside the gene matches: 1. CDR3 nucleotides: TGTGCCAGCAGCCCGGGGGGGTCCTACAATGAGCAGTTCTTC. Amino acid sequence: CASSPGGSYNEQFF.

The rearrangement joins TRBV6-5 to TRBJ1-3; 8 nucleotides match TRBD1. This CDR3 spans 16 amino acids. The V and J ends lost 6 bases and 0 bases, in that order; junction bases with no gene match: 7. Per the germline V gene, CDR1 is MNHEY and CDR2 is SVGAGI. As DNA, the CDR3 is TGTGCCAGCAGGAGGAGACAGGGGACCTCTGGAAACACCATATATTTT. As protein: CASRRRQGTSGNTIYF.

This clonotype is classed as medium-sized. The CDR3 protein is CASSTYSAGELFF. In DNA, the CDR3 is TGTGCCAGCAGCACATACAGTGCCGGGGAGCTGTTTTTT. V usage is TRBV7-9 and J usage is TRBJ2-2; no firm D call. Trimming removed 5 bases from V and 6 bases from J, with 10 bases in between. CDR3 length: 13 amino acids. Germline loops: CDR1 SEHNR, CDR2 FQNEAQ (reference sequence).

As concerns this clonotype: This may be a read error: a much more frequent sequence differs by one nucleotide. The chain combines TRBV3-1 with TRBJ1-4, with D possibly matching TRBD1 (5 bases). CDR3 length equals 12 residues. Germline V lookup: CDR1 LGHDT, CDR2 YNNKEL (reference sequence). The CDR3 DNA reads TGTGCCAGCAGCCAAGATCGTAGGGACCTGTTATTT. This sequence encodes CASSQDRRDLLF.

The CDR3 loop reads CSPWEGFADTQYF. The CDR3 DNA is TGCAGTCCGTGGGAGGGCTTCGCAGATACGCAGTATTTT. The chain has TRBV20-1 and TRBJ2-3; the match to TRBD2 covers 7 bases. The CDR3 runs to 13 residues. Trimming took 8 bases from V and 4 from J; bases not matched to a gene: 9. CDR1 is DFQATT and CDR2 is SNEGSKA in the germline V gene (reference sequence).

V gene TRBV28 combines with J gene TRBJ2-7; no clear D. Germline V gene data show CDR1 as MDHEN and CDR2 as SYDVKM. V was pared by 5 bases and J by 4 bases, with 9 bases between. The CDR3 sequence is 12 residues long. CDR3 sequence (DNA): TGTGCCAGCAGTCTGGACCTGTACGAGCAGTACTTC. It yields the protein CASSLDLYEQYF.

This clonotype was counted many times. The V gene is TRBV5-1, the J gene TRBJ2-5; 9 bases agree with TRBD2. The V gene's germline CDR1 is SGHRS and CDR2 YFSETQ. This CDR3 has 15 residues. The junction had 6 bases not matched to a gene; V was cut back by 4 bases and J by 2 bases. CDR3 sequence: CASSVSSGAQETQYF. DNA for the CDR3: TGCGCCAGCAGCGTCTCTAGCGGGGCACAAGAGACCCAGTACTTC.

A single count supports this clonotype. A much larger clone is a single base away; this may be a read error. J is TRBJ2-5 and V is TRBV6-5; D is undetermined. The CDR3 contains 11 residues. Germline V gene sequence: CDR1 MNHEY, CDR2 SVGAGI. CDR3 protein: CAGSHIETQYF. CDR3 in DNA: TGTGCCGGCAGTCACATAGAGACCCAGTACTTC.

The sample holds one count of this clonotype. This rearrangement joins TRBV4-1 to TRBJ1-2; D is uncertain. The germline CDR1 and CDR2 sequences are MGHRA and YSYEKL. V was shortened by 4 bases and J by 4 bases, with 19 bases between the two germline ends. The CDR3 spans 16 residues. The CDR3 loop is CASSPHPSGALYGYTF. The CDR3 DNA reads TGCGCCAGCAGCCCTCATCCCTCAGGAGCCCTCTATGGCTACACCTTC.

Ten or more counts support this clonotype. The genes are TRBV6-5 and TRBJ1-6; D gene uncertain. This CDR3 is 16 amino acids long. Germline-derived CDR1 and CDR2 are MNHEY and SVGAGI. Trimming stripped 9 bases from V and 16 bases from J, with 31 bases between. CDR3 region: CASQPSRPSHFGRLHF. In DNA form, the CDR3 reads TGTGCCAGTCAGCCCTCTAGACCGAGCCACTTTGGACGACTCCACTTT.

This clonotype has a count of ten or more. The J gene is TRBJ1-6, the V gene TRBV3-1; D perhaps matches TRBD1 (5 bases). V was shortened by 3 bases and J by 5 bases, with 11 bases between the two germline ends. This CDR3 is built from 15 residues. Germline CDR1 is LGHDT and CDR2 is YNNKEL (reference sequence). The CDR3 region has the DNA TGTGCCAGCAGCCAGACCGACAGCAATAATTCACCCCTCCACTTT. Its protein is CASSQTDSNNSPLHF.

The CDR3: CSVITGIAEQYF. The CDR3 bases are TGCAGCGTTATCACAGGGATTGCCGAGCAGTACTTC. The V call is TRBV29-1, the J call TRBJ2-7, with D tentatively TRBD1 (6 bases). The CDR3 totals 12 residues. The germline V gene has CDR1 SQVTM and CDR2 ANQGSEA. Between the trimmed V and J ends, which lost 5 bases and 6 bases, there was a span of 14 bases.

This clonotype showed up many times. V is TRBV20-1 and J is TRBJ1-2; 8 bases fit TRBD1. Germline V gives CDR1 DFQATT, CDR2 SNEGSKA (reference sequence). With V trimmed by 2 bases and J by 4 bases, 15 bases remained unmatched. There are 17 residues in the CDR3. The CDR3 DNA follows: TGCAGTGCTAGACAGCAGGGGGCGTCATATTCTCGCTATGGCTACACCTTC. It codes for CSARQQGASYSRYGYTF.

The sample holds many counts of this clonotype. This chain connects TRBV28 to TRBJ1-2; 9 bases are shared with TRBD1. CDR3 size: 13 residues. The V gene's germline CDR1 is MDHEN and CDR2 SYDVKM. The V segment lost 5 bases and the J segment 8 bases; nucleotides outside the gene matches: 6. CDR3: CASSLRQGEGYTF. The CDR3 DNA reads TGTGCCAGCAGTCTGAGACAGGGGGAAGGCTACACCTTC.

The chain uses TRBV5-8 and TRBJ2-7; the D is unclear. V was pared by 0 bases and J by 6 bases, with 10 bases between. This CDR3 spans 13 amino acids. The germline gives CDR1 SGHTS, CDR2 YDEGEE. The CDR3 bases are TGTGCCAGCAGCTTGGACCCACGGTTCGAGCAGTACTTC. Amino acid sequence: CASSLDPRFEQYF.

Many counts were recorded for this clonotype. The rearrangement links TRBV28 to TRBJ2-7; TRBD1 agrees at 8 bases. This CDR3 is built from 14 residues. The germline V gene encodes CDR1 MDHEN and CDR2 SYDVKM. Trimming at V came to 5 bases and at J to 7 bases, leaving 10 bases not matched to a gene. CDR3 sequence (DNA): TGTGCCAGCAGTGCCCCGGGCAGGGGGCATGAGCAGTACTTC. This translates into CASSAPGRGHEQYF.

In its sample, this clonotype was seen many times. V is TRBV28 and J is TRBJ2-3; D call uncertain. CDR3 length: 14 residues. Trimming shortened V by 3 bases and J by 1 base, and 8 bases separated the two germline ends. CDR1 and CDR2 (germline): MDHEN, SYDVKM. Here the CDR3 reads CASSFLSGTDTQYF. The CDR3 DNA follows: TGTGCCAGCAGTTTTCTGAGTGGCACAGATACGCAGTATTTT.